This T cell receptor beta chain was retrieved from a study of T cell responses to AZD1222 COVID-19 vaccine. Study-wide findings and caveats: Clonal diversity was possibly underestimated, and white British individuals and females predominated among donors. Two AZD1222 administrations were followed by greater Spike-specific TCR breadth and depth.

Profiling relied on immunoSEQ multiplex PCR, and the TCRdb table lists in-frame clones only, not all of them. The sample comprises about 97,000 clones, around 88% of which are singletons, and approximately 7% rests with the top ten. CDR3 size: 15 residues. The germline gives CDR1 SQVTM, CDR2 ANQGSEA. The ends were cut back, 3 bases at V and 1 base at J, with 15 bases in the middle. With respect to this clone: Its matching antigen is unknown.

This sample comprised peripheral blood, obtained on day 0 of AZD1222 vaccination. The sequence derives from an adult in good health. The genes are TRBV29-1 and TRBJ1-1; D perhaps matches TRBD1 (6 bases). This CDR3 is CSVEHYPGENTEAFF. CDR3 DNA sequence: TGCAGCGTTGAGCACTATCCAGGGGAGAACACTGAAGCTTTCTTT. The full variable domain, its missing parts supplied by reference TRBV29-1 and TRBJ1-1, is SAVISQKPSRDICQRGTSLTIQCQVDSQVTMMFWYRQQPGQSLTLIATANQGSEATYESGFVIDKFPISRPNLTFSTLTVSNMSPEDSSIYLCSVEHYPGENTEAFFGQGTRLTVV.